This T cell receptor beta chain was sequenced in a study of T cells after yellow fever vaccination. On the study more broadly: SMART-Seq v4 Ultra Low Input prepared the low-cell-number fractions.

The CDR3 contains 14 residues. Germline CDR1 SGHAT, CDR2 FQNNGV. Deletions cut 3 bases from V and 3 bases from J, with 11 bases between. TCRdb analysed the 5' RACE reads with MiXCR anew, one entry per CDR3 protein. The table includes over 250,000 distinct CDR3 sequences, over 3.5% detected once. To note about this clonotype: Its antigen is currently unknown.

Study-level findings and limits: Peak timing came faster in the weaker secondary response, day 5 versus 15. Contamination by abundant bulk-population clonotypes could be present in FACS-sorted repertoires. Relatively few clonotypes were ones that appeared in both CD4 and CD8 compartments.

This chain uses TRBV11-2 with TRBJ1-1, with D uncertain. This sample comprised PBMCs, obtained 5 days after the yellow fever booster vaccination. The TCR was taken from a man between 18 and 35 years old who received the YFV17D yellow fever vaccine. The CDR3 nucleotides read TGTGCCAGCAGCTTCGCAGAAACCTACACTGAAGCTTTCTTT. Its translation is CASSFAETYTEAFF.